This T cell receptor beta chain was sequenced during a study of cytomegalovirus exposure and HLA in healthy donors. Points on this clone: What it recognizes is unknown.

The PCR had 60 Vbeta and 13 Jbeta primers. The assay was immunoSEQ multiplex PCR, and TCRdb's table has in-frame clones only and misses some. The sample contains nearly 300,000 clones, roughly 89% of which appear only once. V lost 6 bases and J lost 6; bases outside the gene matches: 8. This CDR3 comprises 15 residues. Per the germline V gene, CDR1 is SNHLY and CDR2 is FYNNEI. Overall study results and limits: Researchers counted approximately 160 TCR beta chains as cytomegalovirus-associated.

Sequenced material: PBMCs. J is TRBJ2-1 and V is TRBV2, with 10 bases identical to TRBD2. The clonotype was recovered from a middle-aged man in good health and CMV-seropositive. CDR3 sequence (DNA): TGTGCCAGCAGCCATCTAGCGGGAGAGCTCAATGAGCAGTTCTTC. The encoded protein is CASSHLAGELNEQFF.